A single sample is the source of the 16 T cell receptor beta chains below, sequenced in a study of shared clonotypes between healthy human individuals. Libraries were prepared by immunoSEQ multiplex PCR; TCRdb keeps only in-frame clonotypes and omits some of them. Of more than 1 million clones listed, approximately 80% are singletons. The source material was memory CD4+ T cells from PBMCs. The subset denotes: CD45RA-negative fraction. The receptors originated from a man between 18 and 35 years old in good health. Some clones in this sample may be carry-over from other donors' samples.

The CDR3 bases are TGTGCCAGCAGCAACAGGGGGGGCTACACCTTC. This encodes CASSNRGGYTF. The V call is TRBV28, the J call TRBJ1-2, with TRBD1 matching 8 bases. Germline V CDR1 and CDR2: MDHEN, SYDVKM. J lost 8 bases, V lost 6 bases, and 2 bases had no gene match. The CDR3 runs 11 residues.

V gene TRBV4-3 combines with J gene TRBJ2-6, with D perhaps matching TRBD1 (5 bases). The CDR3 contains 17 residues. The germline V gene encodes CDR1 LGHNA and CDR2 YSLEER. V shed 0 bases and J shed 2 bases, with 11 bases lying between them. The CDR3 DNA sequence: TGCGCCAGCAGCCAAGATTCTGGCAGGGCTGGGGCCAACGTCCTGACTTTC. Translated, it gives CASSQDSGRAGANVLTF.

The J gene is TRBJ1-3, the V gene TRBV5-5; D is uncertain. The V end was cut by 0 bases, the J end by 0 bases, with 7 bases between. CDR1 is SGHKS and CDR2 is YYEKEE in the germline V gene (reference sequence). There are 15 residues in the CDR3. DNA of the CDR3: TGTGCCAGCAGCTTGGAGGGATACTCTGGAAACACCATATATTTT. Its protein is CASSLEGYSGNTIYF.

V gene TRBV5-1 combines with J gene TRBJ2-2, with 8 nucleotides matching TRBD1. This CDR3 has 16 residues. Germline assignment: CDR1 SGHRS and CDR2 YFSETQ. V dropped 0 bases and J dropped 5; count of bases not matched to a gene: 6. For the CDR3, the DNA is TGCGCCAGCAGCTTGGGCCCCGACAGGGGTACCGGGGAGCTGTTTTTT. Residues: CASSLGPDRGTGELFF.

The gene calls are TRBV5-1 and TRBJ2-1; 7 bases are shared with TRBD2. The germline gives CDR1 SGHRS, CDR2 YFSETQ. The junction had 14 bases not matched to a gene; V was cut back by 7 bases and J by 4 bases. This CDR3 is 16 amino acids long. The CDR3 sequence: CASAKPLGGGYNEQFF. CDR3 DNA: TGCGCCAGCGCCAAACCCCTGGGGGGGGGTTACAATGAGCAGTTCTTC.

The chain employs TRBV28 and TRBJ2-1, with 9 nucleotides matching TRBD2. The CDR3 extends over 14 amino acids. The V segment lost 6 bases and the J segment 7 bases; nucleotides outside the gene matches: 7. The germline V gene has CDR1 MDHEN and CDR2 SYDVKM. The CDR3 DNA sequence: TGTGCCAGCAGGATAGCGGGAGCTCGGAATGAGCAGTTCTTC. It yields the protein CASRIAGARNEQFF.

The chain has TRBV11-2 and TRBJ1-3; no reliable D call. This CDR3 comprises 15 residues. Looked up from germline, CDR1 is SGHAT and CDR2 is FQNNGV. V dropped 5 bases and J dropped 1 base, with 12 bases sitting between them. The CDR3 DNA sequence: TGTGCCAGCAGCGACCCTCGCGGGTCTGGAAACACCATATATTTT. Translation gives CASSDPRGSGNTIYF.

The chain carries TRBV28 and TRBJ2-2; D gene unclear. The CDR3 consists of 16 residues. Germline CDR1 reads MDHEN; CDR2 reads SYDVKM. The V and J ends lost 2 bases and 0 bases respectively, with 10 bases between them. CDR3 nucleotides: TGTGCCAGCAGTTTAGAGAGACGCCCGAACACCGGGGAGCTGTTTTTT. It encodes CASSLERRPNTGELFF.

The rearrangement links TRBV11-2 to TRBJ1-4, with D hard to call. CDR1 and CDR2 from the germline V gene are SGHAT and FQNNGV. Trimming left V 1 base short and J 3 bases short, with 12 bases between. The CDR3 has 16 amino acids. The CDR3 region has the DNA TGTGCCAGCAGCTTAGTCCGGGGAGGGCCTAATGAAAAACTGTTTTTT. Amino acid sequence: CASSLVRGGPNEKLFF.

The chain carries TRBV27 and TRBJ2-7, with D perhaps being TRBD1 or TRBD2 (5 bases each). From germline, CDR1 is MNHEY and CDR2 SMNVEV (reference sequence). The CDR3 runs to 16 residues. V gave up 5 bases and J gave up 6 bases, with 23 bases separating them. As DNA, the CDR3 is TGTGCCAGCAGTCCCGCCGCCGGGACGGCCACAGGCGAGCAGTACTTC. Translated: CASSPAAGTATGEQYF.

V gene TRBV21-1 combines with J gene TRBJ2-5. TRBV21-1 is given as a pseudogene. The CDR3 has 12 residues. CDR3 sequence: CASSPRQETQYF. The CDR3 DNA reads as TGTGCCAGCAGTCCAAGGCAAGAGACCCAGTACTTC.

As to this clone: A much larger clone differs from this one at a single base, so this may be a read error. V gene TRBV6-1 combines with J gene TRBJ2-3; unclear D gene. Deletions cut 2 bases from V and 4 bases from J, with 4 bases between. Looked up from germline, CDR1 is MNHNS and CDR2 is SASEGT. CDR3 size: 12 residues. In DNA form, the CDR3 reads TGTGCCAGCAGTGAAAACTCAGATACGCAGTATTTT. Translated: CASSENSDTQYF.

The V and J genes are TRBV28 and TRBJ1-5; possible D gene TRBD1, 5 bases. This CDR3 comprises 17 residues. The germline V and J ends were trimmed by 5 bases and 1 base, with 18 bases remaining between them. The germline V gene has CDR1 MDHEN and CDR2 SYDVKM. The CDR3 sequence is CASSQQPRVGSNQPQHF. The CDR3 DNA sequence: TGTGCCAGCAGTCAACAACCCAGGGTGGGGAGCAATCAGCCCCAGCATTTT.

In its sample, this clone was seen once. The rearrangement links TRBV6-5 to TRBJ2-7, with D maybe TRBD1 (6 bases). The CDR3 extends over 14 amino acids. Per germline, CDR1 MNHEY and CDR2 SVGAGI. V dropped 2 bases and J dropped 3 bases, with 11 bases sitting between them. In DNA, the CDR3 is TGTGCCAGCAGTTACCGGGGACAAGACTACGAGCAGTACTTC. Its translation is CASSYRGQDYEQYF.

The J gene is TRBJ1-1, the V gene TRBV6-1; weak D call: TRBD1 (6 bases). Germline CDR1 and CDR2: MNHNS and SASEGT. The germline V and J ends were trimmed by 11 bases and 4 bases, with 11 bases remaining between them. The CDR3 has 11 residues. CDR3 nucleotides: TGTGCCCTTAAGGGGGGCACTGAAGCTTTCTTT. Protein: CALKGGTEAFF.

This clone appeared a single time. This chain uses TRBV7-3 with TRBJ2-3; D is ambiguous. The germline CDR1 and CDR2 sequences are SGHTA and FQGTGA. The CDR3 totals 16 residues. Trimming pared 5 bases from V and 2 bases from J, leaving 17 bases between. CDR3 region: CASSLSRRSLTDTQYF. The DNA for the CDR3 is TGTGCCAGCAGCCTTAGTCGGCGGAGCCTCACAGATACGCAGTATTTT. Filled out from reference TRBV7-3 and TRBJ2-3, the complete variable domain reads GAGVSQTPSNKVTEKGKYVELRCDPISGHTALYWYRQSLGQGPEFLIYFQGTGAADDSGLPNDRFFAVRPEGSVSTLKIQRTERGDSAVYLCASSLSRRSLTDTQYFGPGTRLTVL.